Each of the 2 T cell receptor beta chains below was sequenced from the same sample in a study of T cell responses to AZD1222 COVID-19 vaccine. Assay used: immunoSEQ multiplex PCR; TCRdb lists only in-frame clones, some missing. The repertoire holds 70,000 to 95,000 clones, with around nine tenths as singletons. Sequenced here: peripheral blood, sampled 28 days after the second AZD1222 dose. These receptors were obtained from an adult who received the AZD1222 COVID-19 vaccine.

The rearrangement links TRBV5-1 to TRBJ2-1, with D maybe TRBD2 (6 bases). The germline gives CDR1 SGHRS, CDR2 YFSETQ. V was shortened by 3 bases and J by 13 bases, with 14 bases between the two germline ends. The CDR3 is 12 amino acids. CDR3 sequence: CASSWDLATQFF. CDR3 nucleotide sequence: TGCGCCAGCAGCTGGGACCTAGCGACCCAGTTCTTC. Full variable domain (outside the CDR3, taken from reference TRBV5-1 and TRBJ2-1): KAGVTQTPRYLIKTRGQQVTLSCSPISGHRSVSWYQQTPGQGLQFLFEYFSETQRNKGNFPGRFSGRQFSNSRSEMNVSTLELGDSALYLCASSWDLATQFFGPGTRLTVL.

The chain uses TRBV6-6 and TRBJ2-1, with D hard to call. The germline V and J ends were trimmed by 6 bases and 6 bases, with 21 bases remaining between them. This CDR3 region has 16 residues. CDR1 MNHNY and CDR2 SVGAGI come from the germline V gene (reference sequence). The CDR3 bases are TGTGCCAGCAGCCCCCAGGCGGCTAGAGGTACCAATGAGCAGTTCTTC. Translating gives CASSPQAARGTNEQFF.